These T cell receptor beta chains were read from a single sample in a study of blood T cell repertoires in COVID-19. Assay used: immunoSEQ multiplex PCR; TCRdb lists only in-frame clones, some missing. The sample lists some 320,000 clones; 85% were seen once. The sample consisted of peripheral blood. The receptors stem from a human donor in a cohort sampled during active COVID-19. CDR3s include the opening cysteine and the closing phenylalanine or tryptophan. The D gene is left open where the match is weak. A clone size is listed for some rows: how often the clone was seen (once, few, many), or a class if it is expanded.

>-|TRBV6-5|TRBJ1-5|-
CASSRTGNQPQHF
TGTGCCAGCAGTCGGACAGGCAATCAGCCCCAGCATTTT
>few|TRBV6-5|TRBJ1-2|TRBD1
CASKIRGRNYGYTF
TGTGCCAGCAAGATCAGGGGGCGCAACTATGGCTACACCTTC
>-|TRBV7-9|TRBJ1-4|-
CASSLGQSGKKLFF
TGTGCCAGCAGCTTAGGACAGAGCGGGAAAAAACTGTTTTTT
>-|TRBV7-9|TRBJ1-2|-
CASSFDTGRPYGYTF
TGTGCCAGCAGCTTCGACACAGGTCGTCCCTATGGCTACACCTTC
>once|TRBV19|TRBJ1-2|-
CASSIAFTNPSFGYTF
TGTGCCAGTAGTATCGCCTTCACCAATCCTAGTTTTGGCTACACCTTC
>once|TRBV9|TRBJ1-1|-
CASSVGEGWTEAFF
TGTGCCAGCAGCGTAGGGGAGGGATGGACTGAAGCTTTCTTT
>-|TRBV30|TRBJ2-1|TRBD2
CALGLAVYNEQFF
TGTGCCTTGGGACTAGCGGTTTACAATGAGCAGTTCTTC
>-|TRBV9|TRBJ2-7|-
CASSPGGHLSYEQYF
TGTGCCAGCTCGCCGGGGGGCCATCTGTCCTACGAGCAGTACTTC
>-|TRBV6-5|TRBJ2-7|-
CASSYQGPSSYEQYF
TGTGCCAGCAGTTACCAGGGCCCTTCTTCCTACGAGCAGTACTTC
>-|TRBV7-9|TRBJ2-7|-
CASSSTLTVSYEQYF
TGTGCCAGCAGCTCCACCTTGACAGTATCCTACGAGCAGTACTTC
>-|TRBV19|TRBJ1-3|TRBD1
CASSRAGTGGITGNTIYF
TGTGCCAGTAGTCGTGCCGGGACAGGAGGCATCACTGGAAACACCATATATTTT